This TCR beta chain was obtained from a study of blood T cells in healthy people across ages. Germline CDR1 and CDR2: SGHTA and FQGNSA. There are 15 residues in the CDR3. Trimming cost V 8 bases and J 6 bases; bases outside gene matches: 8. The sample, about 10 milliliters of peripheral blood, was drawn from each donor. It was with a sample-barcoded 5' primer and a J-beta primer mix that a second PCR of about 6 to 12 cycles was run. TCRdb used MiXCR to reprocess the 5' RACE reads, holding one entry per CDR3 protein. The table has approximately 680,000 distinct CDR3 sequences, approximately 30% seen once. Only a few counts were recorded for this clonotype.

Sample: blood. The receptor was isolated from a woman aged 80 or over in good health. The chain combines TRBV7-2 with TRBJ2-2, with 11 bases that match TRBD2. CDR3 nucleotide sequence: TGTGCCAGCGGAACCAGGACTAGCGGGTCCGGGGAGCTGTTTTTT. This translates into CASGTRTSGSGELFF. Drawing the rest from reference TRBV7-2 and TRBJ2-2, the complete variable domain is GAGVSQSPSNKVTEKGKDVELRCDPISGHTALYWYRQSLGQGLEFLIYFQGNSAPDKSGLPSDRFSAERTGGSVSTLTIQRTQQEDSAVYLCASGTRTSGSGELFFGEGSRLTVL.